These 9 T cell receptor beta chains originate from one sample sequenced in a study of T cells in Graves' hyperthyroidism and ophthalmopathy. It was RNA transcripts that yielded the amplified TCR beta CDR3 regions. The TCR CDR3 first-round RT-PCR relied on the HTBI primer set. Using its own MiXCR run on the multiplex PCR reads, TCRdb lists one record per CDR3 protein. The table records hundreds of thousands of distinct CDR3 sequences, 11% to 15% of them present only once. Sequencing was carried out using blood. Receptors originate from a woman younger than 30 with Graves' hyperthyroidism.

This clonotype appeared a few times. The chain links TRBV20-1 to TRBJ1-6; D is undetermined. Germline CDR1 is DFQATT and CDR2 is SNEGSKA (reference sequence). V dropped 1 base and J dropped 6 bases, with 10 bases sitting between them. The CDR3 runs to 14 residues. In DNA form, the CDR3 reads TGCAGTGCTAGAGCGGGCAGCTCTAATTCACCCCTCCACTTT. Encoded protein: CSARAGSSNSPLHF.

Remarks on this clonotype: A much larger clone lies one base from this, so it may be a read error. The genes are TRBV20-1 and TRBJ2-3, with a possible D match to TRBD1 (5 bases). The tail of the sequence fits TRBJ1-5 better, so the J call may be wrong. The CDR3 contains 17 residues. Germline lookup yields CDR1 DFQATT and CDR2 SNEGSKA (reference sequence). The CDR3 bases are TGCAGTGCTATCAGCCCGGGACTAGCGGGAGCTACAGATACGCAGCATTTT. Amino acid sequence: CSAISPGLAGATDTQHF.

This clonotype was seen at least ten times. This chain joins TRBV12-3 or TRBV12-4 and TRBJ2-2; 7 nucleotides align to TRBD2. V was pared by 6 bases and J by 9 bases, with 7 bases of the junction left unmatched. The CDR3 totals 13 residues. The CDR3 DNA sequence: TGTGCCAGCAGCCAAGGGGAGGGCCGGGAGCTGTTTTTT. It codes for CASSQGEGRELFF.

This clonotype was observed at least ten times. The chain links TRBV20-1 to TRBJ2-3, with 16 bases matching TRBD2. The germline V gene encodes CDR1 DFQATT and CDR2 SNEGSKA (reference sequence). V shed 2 bases, J shed 0 bases, and the junction held 11 bases outside the gene matches. The CDR3 extends over 20 amino acids. The CDR3, as DNA: TGCAGTGCTAGATTCGCCGGGACTAGCGGGAGGGTCTCTAGCACAGATACGCAGTATTTT. Translated, it gives CSARFAGTSGRVSSTDTQYF.

This clonotype was counted at least ten times. CDR3 residues: CASSLSSGAYEQYF. The CDR3 bases are TGTGCCAGCAGCTTAAGTAGCGGAGCCTACGAGCAGTACTTC. The V gene is TRBV7-6, the J gene TRBJ2-7, with D perhaps TRBD2 (6 bases). Germline lookup yields CDR1 SGHVS and CDR2 FNYEAQ. The CDR3 sequence is 14 residues long. The V and J ends lost 2 bases and 2 bases respectively, with 10 bases between them.

This clonotype has ten or more counts. The chain links TRBV2 to TRBJ1-1; D is unresolved. Trimming removed 10 bases from V and 2 bases from J, with 20 bases in between. Per the germline V gene, CDR1 is SNHLY and CDR2 is FYNNEI. The CDR3 is 15 residues long. In DNA, the CDR3 is TGTGCCACAGTCCTGGGCGACACAGTTAACACTGAAGCTTTCTTT. Protein: CATVLGDTVNTEAFF.

This clonotype came up many times. The V call is TRBV30, the J call TRBJ1-5; tentative D call: TRBD1 (6 bases). The V end was cut by 2 bases, the J end by 7 bases, with 12 bases between. Germline CDR1 is GTSNPN and CDR2 is SVGIG (reference sequence). CDR3 length: 13 amino acids. In nucleotides, the CDR3 is TGTGCCTGGAGTCTACAGGGCTCCCAGCCCCAGCATTTT. This codes for CAWSLQGSQPQHF.

The sample holds a few counts of this clonotype. J is TRBJ2-7 and V is TRBV29-1; 7 nucleotides line up with TRBD1. The CDR3 sequence is 15 residues long. Losses at the gene ends were 4 bases for V and 0 bases for J; bases not matched to a gene: 9. Per germline, CDR1 SQVTM and CDR2 ANQGSEA. The CDR3 loop reads CSVVGTASSSYEQYF. CDR3 in DNA: TGCAGCGTTGTGGGGACAGCTAGCAGCTCCTACGAGCAGTACTTC.

This clonotype was recorded many times. The chain recombines TRBV11-2 with TRBJ2-3; a possible D gene is TRBD2 (6 bases). The V gene's germline CDR1 is SGHAT and CDR2 FQNNGV. V was cut by 5 bases and J by 0 bases, with 18 bases left in between. CDR3 length: 17 amino acids. CDR3: CASSPGLLGTSTDTQYF. Written as DNA, the CDR3 is TGTGCCAGCAGCCCTGGCCTCCTCGGGACTAGCACAGATACGCAGTATTTT.